These T cell receptor beta chains were read from a single sample in a study of T cells after yellow fever vaccination. In TCRdb, the 5' RACE reads were re-called with MiXCR into one record per CDR3 protein. This table has about 350,000 distinct CDR3 sequences, about 8.3% appearing once. The sample consisted of PBMCs, taken about 49 days after the first yellow fever vaccination. Receptors were obtained from a man aged 18 to 30 who received the YFV17D yellow fever vaccine. CDR3s include the opening cysteine and the closing phenylalanine or tryptophan. The D gene is left open where the match is weak. The size field is filled for only some rows; it gives once, few, many or a size class.

j_call d_call cdr3_length clone_size v_call cdr3_nt cdr3_aa
TRBJ2-7 TRBD1 15 many TRBV15 TGTGCCACCAGCAGAGATCCGGGACAGTCCTACGAGCAGTACTTC CATSRDPGQSYEQYF
TRBJ2-1 TRBD2 18 - TRBV29-1 TGCAGCGTTCCTTTTGGTAGCGGGGGGGCCCAAGAGGGTCATGAGCAGTTCTTC CSVPFGSGGAQEGHEQFF
TRBJ1-5 - 16 few TRBV4-1 TGCGCCAGCAGCCATCGGGGCGGGCTGGGGGATCAGCCCCAGCATTTT CASSHRGGLGDQPQHF
TRBJ2-2 - 11 once TRBV12-3/TRBV12-4 TGTGCCAGCTTTACCGACGGGGAGCTGCTTTTT CASFTDGELLF
TRBJ2-3 - 16 - TRBV7-6 TGTGCCAGCAGCTCCGTAGTCCGGGACAATCTTGTTACGCAGTATTTT CASSSVVRDNLVTQYF
TRBJ1-5 - 13 - TRBV6-1 TGTGCCAGCAGCGGCCCCCTTGGTCAGCCCCAGCATTTT CASSGPLGQPQHF
TRBJ2-1 - 16 few TRBV19 TGTGCCAGTAGTTTCATCCGGGACACAAAGGGAGCTGAGCAGTTCTTC CASSFIRDTKGAEQFF
TRBJ2-3 TRBD2 16 few TRBV7-3 TGTGCCTCCTCAAATTACCAGCGGGGGCTCACAGATACGCAGTATTTT CASSNYQRGLTDTQYF
TRBJ2-1 TRBD1 13 few TRBV5-1 TGCGCCAGCAGCTCGCAGGGGGCGAATGAGCAGTTCTTC CASSSQGANEQFF
TRBJ2-1 TRBD2 15 many TRBV20-1 TGCAGTGCTAGGGAGGCTAGCGGGGGGCGGTATGAGCAGTTCTTC CSAREASGGRYEQFF
TRBJ2-7 - 12 few TRBV5-1 TGCGCCAGCAGCTTGGGAACAGGGGAGCAGTACTTC CASSLGTGEQYF
TRBJ1-5 - 12 many TRBV12-3/TRBV12-4 TGTGCCAGCAGCAGAGGGAATCAGCCCCAGCATTTT CASSRGNQPQHF
TRBJ2-2 - 12 many TRBV5-1 TGCGCCAGCGGGGGGAACACCGGGGAGCTGTTTTTT CASGGNTGELFF
TRBJ1-5 - 12 many TRBV20-1 TGCAGTGCGAGGGATGGCAATCAGCCCCAGCATTTT CSARDGNQPQHF
TRBJ1-2 - 14 few TRBV12-3/TRBV12-4 TGTGCCAGCAGGTCAACGACTCGCTATAGGGGCTACACCTTC CASRSTTRYRGYTF
TRBJ2-1 - 15 - TRBV29-1 TGCAGCGTTCGGGCGGGGGCTCGCCCTATTAATGAGCAGTTCTTC CSVRAGARPINEQFF
TRBJ2-1 TRBD2 14 few TRBV4-2 TGTGCCAGCGCCAAAGGGACTAGCGGGGGGGAGCAGTTCTTC CASAKGTSGGEQFF
TRBJ2-5 - 14 many TRBV5-1 TGCGCCAGCGGACAAAACAGGGCGGGGGAGACCCAGTACTTC CASGQNRAGETQYF
TRBJ2-1 TRBD2 12 - TRBV7-2 TGTGCCAGCAGCTCTAGCGGCAATGAGCAGTTCTTC CASSSSGNEQFF
TRBJ1-5 - 11 few TRBV5-4 TGTGCCAAGCGGGTGGGGGTTACCCAGCATTTT CAKRVGVTQHF
TRBJ1-5 - 14 few TRBV6-5 TGTGCCAGCAGACCGGGCCAAGGACCACAGCCCCAGCATTTT CASRPGQGPQPQHF
TRBJ2-6 - 16 - TRBV23-1 TGTGCCACCAGTCAGCCGCTGGACTCTGGGGCCAACGTCCTGACTTTC CATSQPLDSGANVLTF
TRBJ2-3 TRBD2 14 - TRBV7-3 TGTGCCAGCAGCTTACTCAGCGGGGGGGATACGCAGTATTTT CASSLLSGGDTQYF
TRBJ1-5 TRBD1 17 few TRBV12-3/TRBV12-4 TGTGCCAGCAGCGGAGGACAGGGATTTGATAGCAATCAGCCCCAGCATTTT CASSGGQGFDSNQPQHF
TRBJ2-1 - 14 few TRBV5-6 TGTGCCAGGGGCCCCGGGGTACGGCACAATGAGCAGTTCTTC CARGPGVRHNEQFF
TRBJ1-2 TRBD1 13 - TRBV7-9 TGTGCCAGCAGCTTGCAGGGGGATTATGGCTACACCTTC CASSLQGDYGYTF
TRBJ1-4 - 16 few TRBV7-8 TGTGCCAGCAGCCTATTCTCCTTAAGAACTAATGAAAAACTGTTTTTT CASSLFSLRTNEKLFF
TRBJ2-2 - 16 few TRBV11-2 TGTGCCAGCAGCTTATACAGACTCGCGAACACCGGGGAGCTGTTTTTT CASSLYRLANTGELFF
TRBJ2-7 - 15 - TRBV11-2 TGTGCCAGCAGCTTGGAACACACCGAGATCTACGAGCAGTACTTC CASSLEHTEIYEQYF
TRBJ2-2 TRBD2 17 few TRBV7-2 TGTGCCAGCAGCTTAGCAGGCGGGGGGGCCGTCACCGGGGAGCTGTTTTTT CASSLAGGGAVTGELFF
TRBJ1-5 - 12 once TRBV5-1 TGCGCCAAGGGGGAGGGACATCAGCACCAGCATTTT CAKGEGHQHQHF
TRBJ2-1 - 16 few TRBV27 TGTGCCAGCAGTCCTGGGGCAGGGCAAAAATATGATAGTTGGTTCTTC CASSPGAGQKYDSWFF
TRBJ2-1 - 15 - TRBV15 TGTGCCACCAGCAGGGATGTTGGACCCGGCAATGAGCAGTTCTTC CATSRDVGPGNEQFF
TRBJ2-3 - 16 few TRBV4-1 TGCGCCAGCAGCCAAAATCGACGGACAGTCACAGATACGCAGTATTTT CASSQNRRTVTDTQYF
TRBJ2-3 - 13 - TRBV20-1 TGCAGTCAGGGCGGTGTAGGCACAGATACGCAGTATTTT CSQGGVGTDTQYF
TRBJ2-2 - 18 - TRBV5-4 TGTGCCAGCAGCACCTTACTAGTACAGTTAGGTCGCACCGGGGAGCTGTTTTTT CASSTLLVQLGRTGELFF
TRBJ1-1 TRBD1 17 few TRBV11-2 TGTGCCAGCAGCGGCCTCCCAGGACAGGGAGATCTCACTGAAGCTTTCTTT CASSGLPGQGDLTEAFF